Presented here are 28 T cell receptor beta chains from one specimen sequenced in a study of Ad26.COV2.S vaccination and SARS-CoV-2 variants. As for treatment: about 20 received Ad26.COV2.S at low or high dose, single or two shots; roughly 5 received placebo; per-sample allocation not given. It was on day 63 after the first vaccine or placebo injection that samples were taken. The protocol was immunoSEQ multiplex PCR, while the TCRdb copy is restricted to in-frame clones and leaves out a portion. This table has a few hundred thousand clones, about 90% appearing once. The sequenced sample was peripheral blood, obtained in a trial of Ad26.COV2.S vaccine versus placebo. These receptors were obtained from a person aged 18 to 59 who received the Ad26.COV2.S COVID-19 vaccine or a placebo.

The CDR3 region is CASSSPNQPQHF. DNA for the CDR3: TGTGCCAGCAGCTCCCCTAATCAGCCCCAGCATTTT. The V call is TRBV7-9, the J call TRBJ1-5; D is unresolved. The germline V and J ends were trimmed by 4 bases and 4 bases, with 5 bases remaining between them. The CDR3 covers 12 residues. Germline V gene sequence: CDR1 SEHNR, CDR2 FQNEAQ (reference sequence).

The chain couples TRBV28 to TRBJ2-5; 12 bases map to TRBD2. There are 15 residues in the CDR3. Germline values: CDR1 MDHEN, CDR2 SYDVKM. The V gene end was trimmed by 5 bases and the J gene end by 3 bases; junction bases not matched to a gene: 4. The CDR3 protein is CASSLAGGLEETQYF. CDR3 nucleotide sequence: TGTGCCAGCAGTCTAGCGGGAGGGTTGGAAGAGACCCAGTACTTC. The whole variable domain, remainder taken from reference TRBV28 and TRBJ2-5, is DVKVTQSSRYLVKRTGEKVFLECVQDMDHENMFWYRQDPGLGLRLIYFSYDVKMKEKGDIPEGYSVSREKKERFSLILESASTNQTSMYLCASSLAGGLEETQYFGPGTRLLVL.

The CDR3 loop reads CASSLAEGGQPQHF. CDR3 sequence (DNA): TGCGCCAGCAGCTTGGCCGAAGGAGGGCAGCCCCAGCATTTT. The genes are TRBV5-1 and TRBJ1-5, with D unclear. Germline V CDR1 and CDR2: SGHRS, YFSETQ. There are 14 residues in the CDR3. The V gene lost 0 bases and the J gene lost 7 bases, with 11 bases spanning the gap. Using reference TRBV5-1 and TRBJ1-5 for the parts outside the CDR3, the full variable domain is KAGVTQTPRYLIKTRGQQVTLSCSPISGHRSVSWYQQTPGQGLQFLFEYFSETQRNKGNFPGRFSGRQFSNSRSEMNVSTLELGDSALYLCASSLAEGGQPQHFGDGTRLSIL.

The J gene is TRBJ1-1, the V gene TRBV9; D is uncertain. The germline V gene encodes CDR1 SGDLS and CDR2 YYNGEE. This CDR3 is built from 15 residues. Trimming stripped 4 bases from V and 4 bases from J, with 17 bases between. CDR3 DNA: TGTGCCAGCAGCACCACCGAGGAGGAGGGCACTGAAGCTTTCTTT. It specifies CASSTTEEEGTEAFF.

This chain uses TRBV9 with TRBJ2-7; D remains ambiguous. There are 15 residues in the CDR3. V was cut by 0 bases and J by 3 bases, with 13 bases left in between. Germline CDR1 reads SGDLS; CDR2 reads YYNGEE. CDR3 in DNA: TGTGCCAGCAGCGTAGATTTAGGATCAGACTACGAGCAGTACTTC. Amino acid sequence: CASSVDLGSDYEQYF.

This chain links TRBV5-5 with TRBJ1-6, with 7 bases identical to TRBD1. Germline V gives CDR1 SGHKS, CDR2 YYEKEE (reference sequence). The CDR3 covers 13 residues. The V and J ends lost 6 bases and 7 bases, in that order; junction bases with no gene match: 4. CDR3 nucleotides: TGTGCCAGCAACAGGGGATGGAATTCACCCCTCCACTTT. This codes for CASNRGWNSPLHF.

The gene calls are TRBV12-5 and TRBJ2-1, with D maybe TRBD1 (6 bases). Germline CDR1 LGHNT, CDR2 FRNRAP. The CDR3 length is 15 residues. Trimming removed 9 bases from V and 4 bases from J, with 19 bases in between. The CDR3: CASSSGRGSYNEQFF. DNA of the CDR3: TGTGCTAGCTCTTCCGGCAGGGGTAGTTACAATGAGCAGTTCTTC.

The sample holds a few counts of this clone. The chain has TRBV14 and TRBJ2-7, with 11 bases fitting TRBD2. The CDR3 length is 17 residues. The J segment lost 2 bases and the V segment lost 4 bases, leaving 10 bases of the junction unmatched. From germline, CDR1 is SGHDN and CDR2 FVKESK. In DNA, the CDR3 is TGTGCCAGCAGCCCCCGGGCTAGCGGGAGGCCTGCCTACGAGCAGTACTTC. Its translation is CASSPRASGRPAYEQYF.

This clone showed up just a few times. Written as DNA, the CDR3 is TGTGCCAGCAGCCAAGATAATGGGCGATGGGGGGAGTACTTC. Translating it yields CASSQDNGRWGEYF. V is TRBV14 and J is TRBJ2-7; weak D call: TRBD2 (6 bases). Trimming left V 0 bases short and J 11 bases short, with 17 bases between. The CDR3 length is 14 residues. The germline CDR1 and CDR2 sequences are SGHDN and FVKESK.

CDR3 loop: CASSISQGGNIQYF. The CDR3, as DNA: TGTGCCAGTAGTATTTCCCAGGGCGGGAACATTCAGTACTTC. The V gene is TRBV19, the J gene TRBJ2-4, with D perhaps being TRBD1 or TRBD2 (5 bases each). Germline CDR1 and CDR2: LNHDA and SQIVND (reference sequence). CDR3 length: 14 residues. Trimming cost V 3 bases and J 7 bases, with 13 bases left between them.

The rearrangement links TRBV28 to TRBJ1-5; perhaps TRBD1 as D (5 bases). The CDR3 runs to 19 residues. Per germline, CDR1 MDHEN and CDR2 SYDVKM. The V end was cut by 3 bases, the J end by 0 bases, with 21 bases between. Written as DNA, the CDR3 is TGTGCCAGCAGTTTCCTATTACCGGGACGGAAGTATAGCAATCAGCCCCAGCATTTT. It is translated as CASSFLLPGRKYSNQPQHF.

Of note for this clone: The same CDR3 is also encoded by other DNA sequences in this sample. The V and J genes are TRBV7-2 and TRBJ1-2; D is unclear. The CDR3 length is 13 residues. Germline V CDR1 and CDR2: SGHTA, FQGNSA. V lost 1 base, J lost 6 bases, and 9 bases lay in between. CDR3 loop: CASSLGTGDGYTF. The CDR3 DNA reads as TGTGCCAGCAGCTTAGGCACTGGAGATGGCTACACCTTC.

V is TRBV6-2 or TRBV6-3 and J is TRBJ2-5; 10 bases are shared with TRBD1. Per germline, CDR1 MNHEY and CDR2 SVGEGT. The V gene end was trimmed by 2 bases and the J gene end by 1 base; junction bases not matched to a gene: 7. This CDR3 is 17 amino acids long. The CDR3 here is CASSYKSGQGFQETQYF. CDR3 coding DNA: TGTGCCAGCAGTTACAAATCGGGACAGGGGTTCCAAGAGACCCAGTACTTC.

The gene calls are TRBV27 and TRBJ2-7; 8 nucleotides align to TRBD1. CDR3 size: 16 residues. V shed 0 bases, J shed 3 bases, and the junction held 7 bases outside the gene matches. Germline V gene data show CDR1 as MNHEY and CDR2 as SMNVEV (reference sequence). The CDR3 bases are TGTGCCAGCAGTTTATCCAGACAGGGGCCAGGCTACGAGCAGTACTTC. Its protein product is CASSLSRQGPGYEQYF.

CDR3: CASSLWAEAFF. The CDR3, as DNA: TGTGCCAGCAGCTTATGGGCAGAAGCTTTCTTT. V and J are TRBV7-2 and TRBJ1-1, with D unclear. Between the trimmed V and J ends, which lost 2 bases and 8 bases, there was a span of 6 bases. Per the germline V gene, CDR1 is SGHTA and CDR2 is FQGNSA. The CDR3 sequence is 11 residues long.

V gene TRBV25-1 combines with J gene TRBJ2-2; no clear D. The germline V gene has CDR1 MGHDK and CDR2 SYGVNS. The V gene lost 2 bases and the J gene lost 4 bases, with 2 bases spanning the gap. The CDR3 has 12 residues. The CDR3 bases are TGTGCCAGCAGTGAAGGCACCGGGGAGCTGTTTTTT. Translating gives CASSEGTGELFF.

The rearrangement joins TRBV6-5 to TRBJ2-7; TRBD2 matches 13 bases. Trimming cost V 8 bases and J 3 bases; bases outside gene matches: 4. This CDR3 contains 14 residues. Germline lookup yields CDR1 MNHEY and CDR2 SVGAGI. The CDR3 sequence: CASCRTSGGYEQYF. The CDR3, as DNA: TGTGCCAGCTGTAGGACTAGCGGGGGCTACGAGCAGTACTTC.

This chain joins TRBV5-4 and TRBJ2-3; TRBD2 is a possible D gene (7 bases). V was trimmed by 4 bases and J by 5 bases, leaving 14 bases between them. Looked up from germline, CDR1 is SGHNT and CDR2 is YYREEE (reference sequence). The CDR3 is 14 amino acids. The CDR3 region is CASSGGGAVDTQYF. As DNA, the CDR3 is TGTGCCAGCAGCGGAGGGGGGGCTGTAGATACGCAGTATTTT. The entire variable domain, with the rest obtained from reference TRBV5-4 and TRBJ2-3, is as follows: ETGVTQSPTHLIKTRGQQVTLRCSSQSGHNTVSWYQQALGQGPQFIFQYYREEENGRGNFPPRFSGLQFPNYSSELNVNALELDDSALYLCASSGGGAVDTQYFGPGTRLTVL.

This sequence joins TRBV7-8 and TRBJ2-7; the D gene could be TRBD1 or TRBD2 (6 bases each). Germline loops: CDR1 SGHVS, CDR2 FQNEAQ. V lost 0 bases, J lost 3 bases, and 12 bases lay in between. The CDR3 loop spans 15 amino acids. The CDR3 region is CASSLAAGHLYEQYF. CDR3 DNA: TGTGCCAGCAGCTTAGCCGCGGGACACCTCTACGAGCAGTACTTC.

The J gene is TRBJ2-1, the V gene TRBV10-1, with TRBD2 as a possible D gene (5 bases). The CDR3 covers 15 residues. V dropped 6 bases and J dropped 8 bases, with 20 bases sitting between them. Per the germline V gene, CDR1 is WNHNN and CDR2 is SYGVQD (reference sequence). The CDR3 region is CASRAIRTVSDEQFF. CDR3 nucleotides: TGCGCCAGCAGGGCTATAAGGACTGTTTCCGATGAGCAGTTCTTC.

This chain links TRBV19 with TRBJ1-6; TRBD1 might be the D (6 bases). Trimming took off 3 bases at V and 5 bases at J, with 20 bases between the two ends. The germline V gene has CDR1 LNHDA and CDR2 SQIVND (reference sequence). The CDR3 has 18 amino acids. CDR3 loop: CASSMVTGSVRHNSPLHF. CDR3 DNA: TGTGCCAGTAGTATGGTGACAGGTAGCGTTCGGCATAATTCACCCCTCCACTTT.

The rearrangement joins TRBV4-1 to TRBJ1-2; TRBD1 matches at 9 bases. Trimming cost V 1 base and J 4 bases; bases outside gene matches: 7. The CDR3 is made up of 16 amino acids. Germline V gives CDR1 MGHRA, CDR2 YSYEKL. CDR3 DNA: TGCGCCAGCAGCCAAGGGGGGACAGGGAGTACCTATGGCTACACCTTC. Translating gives CASSQGGTGSTYGYTF.

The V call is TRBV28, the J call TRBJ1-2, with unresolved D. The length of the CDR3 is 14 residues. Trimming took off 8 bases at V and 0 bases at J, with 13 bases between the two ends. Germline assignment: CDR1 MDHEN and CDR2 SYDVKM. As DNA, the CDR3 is TGTGCCAGCCGAACCACGGAAGCTAACTATGGCTACACCTTC. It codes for CASRTTEANYGYTF.

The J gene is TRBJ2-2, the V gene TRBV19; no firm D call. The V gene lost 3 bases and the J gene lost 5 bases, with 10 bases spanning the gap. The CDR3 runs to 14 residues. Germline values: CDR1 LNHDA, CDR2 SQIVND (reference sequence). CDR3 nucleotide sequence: TGTGCCAGTAGTATCAATGACGCTACCGGGGAGCTGTTTTTT. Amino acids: CASSINDATGELFF.

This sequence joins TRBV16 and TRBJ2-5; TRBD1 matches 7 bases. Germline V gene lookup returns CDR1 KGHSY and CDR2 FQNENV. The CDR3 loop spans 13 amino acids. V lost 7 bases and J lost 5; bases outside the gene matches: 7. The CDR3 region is CASMKGARETQYF. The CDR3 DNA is TGTGCCAGCATGAAGGGGGCACGGGAGACCCAGTACTTC.

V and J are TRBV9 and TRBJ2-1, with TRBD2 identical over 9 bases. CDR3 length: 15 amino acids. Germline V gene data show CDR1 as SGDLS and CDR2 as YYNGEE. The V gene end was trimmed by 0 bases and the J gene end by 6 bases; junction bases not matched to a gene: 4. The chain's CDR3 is CASSVDGTSRNEQFF. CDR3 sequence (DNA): TGTGCCAGCAGCGTAGATGGGACTAGCCGCAATGAGCAGTTCTTC.

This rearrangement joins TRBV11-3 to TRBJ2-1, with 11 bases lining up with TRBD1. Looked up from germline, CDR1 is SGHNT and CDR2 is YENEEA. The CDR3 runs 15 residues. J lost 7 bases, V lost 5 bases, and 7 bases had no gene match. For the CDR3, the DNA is TGTGCCAGCAGCCCAGGACAGGGGGCTCGAAATGAGCAGTTCTTC. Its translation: CASSPGQGARNEQFF.

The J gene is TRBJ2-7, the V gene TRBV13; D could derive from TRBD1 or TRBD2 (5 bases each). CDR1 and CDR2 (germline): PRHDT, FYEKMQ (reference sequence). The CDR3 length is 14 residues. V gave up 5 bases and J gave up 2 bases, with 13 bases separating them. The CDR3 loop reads CASSQGRDPYEQYF. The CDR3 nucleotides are TGTGCCAGCAGCCAGGGACGGGATCCCTACGAGCAGTACTTC.